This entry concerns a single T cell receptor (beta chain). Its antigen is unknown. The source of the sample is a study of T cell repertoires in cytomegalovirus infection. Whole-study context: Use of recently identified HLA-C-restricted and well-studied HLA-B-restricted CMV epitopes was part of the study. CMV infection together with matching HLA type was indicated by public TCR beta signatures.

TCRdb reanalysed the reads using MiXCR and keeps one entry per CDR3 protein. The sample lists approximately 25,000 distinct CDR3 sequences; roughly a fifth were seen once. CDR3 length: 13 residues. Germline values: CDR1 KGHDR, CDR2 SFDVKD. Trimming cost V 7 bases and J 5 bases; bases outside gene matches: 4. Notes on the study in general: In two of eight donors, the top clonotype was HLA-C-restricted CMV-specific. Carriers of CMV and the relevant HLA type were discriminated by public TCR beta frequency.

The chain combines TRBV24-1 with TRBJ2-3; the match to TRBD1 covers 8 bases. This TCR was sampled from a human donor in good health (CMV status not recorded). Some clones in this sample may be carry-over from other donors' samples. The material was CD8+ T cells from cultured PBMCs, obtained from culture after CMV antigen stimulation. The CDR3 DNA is TGTGCCACCAGGGACAGGGAACGAGATACGCAGTATTTT. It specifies CATRDRERDTQYF.